What follows are 5 T cell receptor beta chains derived from one specimen sequenced in a study of Graves' ophthalmopathy and Graves' hyperthyroidism. Amplification targeted the TCR beta CDR3 regions, with RNA transcripts as the source material. The library came from an HTBI-primed first-round RT-PCR and a second-round multiplex PCR. TCRdb re-called the multiplex PCR reads with MiXCR, one entry per CDR3 protein. The sample gives fewer than 350,000 distinct CDR3 sequences, under 20% of which show up once; 12% is in the top ten. Sample: peripheral blood. The source is an adult man with Graves' ophthalmopathy.

In its sample, this clonotype was seen many times. The chain couples TRBV28 to TRBJ2-7, with 8 bases fitting TRBD1. The CDR3 runs to 15 residues. The junction had 9 bases not matched to a gene; V was cut back by 6 bases and J by 2 bases. Germline CDR1 reads MDHEN; CDR2 reads SYDVKM. The CDR3 sequence: CASSRRGPSAYEQYF. CDR3 coding DNA: TGTGCCAGCAGCCGCAGGGGGCCAAGCGCCTACGAGCAGTACTTC.

This clonotype was found many times. The rearrangement uses TRBV27 and TRBJ1-5; D ambiguous. The CDR3 extends over 14 amino acids. V lost 4 bases, J lost 4 bases, and 11 bases lay in between. The germline CDR1 and CDR2 sequences are MNHEY and SMNVEV (reference sequence). CDR3 residues: CASSSYGRNQPQHF. Written as DNA, the CDR3 is TGTGCCAGCAGTTCCTACGGGAGGAATCAGCCCCAGCATTTT.

The V gene is TRBV7-9, the J gene TRBJ1-2; TRBD1 is a possible D gene (6 bases). This CDR3 is 14 amino acids long. Germline V lookup: CDR1 SEHNR, CDR2 FQNEAQ (reference sequence). V lost 5 bases and J lost 7, with 17 bases in between. The DNA for the CDR3 is TGTGCCAGCAGCATGGAGGGGGAAAGCTGTGGCTACACCTTC. This sequence encodes CASSMEGESCGYTF.

This clonotype was counted many times. J is TRBJ1-1 and V is TRBV7-6, with D tentatively TRBD1 (5 bases). The CDR3 totals 14 residues. The V and J ends lost 3 bases and 3 bases respectively, with 11 bases between them. The germline CDR1 and CDR2 sequences are SGHVS and FNYEAQ. The CDR3 bases are TGTGCCAGCAGCTTGGAGGGGAAAGACACTGAAGCTTTCTTT. Protein sequence: CASSLEGKDTEAFF.

This clonotype came up many times. This chain connects TRBV27 to TRBJ2-7, with 8 bases matching TRBD2. Losses at the gene ends were 3 bases for V and 0 bases for J; bases not matched to a gene: 4. There are 15 residues in the CDR3. The germline CDR1 and CDR2 sequences are MNHEY and SMNVEV (reference sequence). In nucleotides, the CDR3 is TGTGCCAGCAGTTTCGGCGCGGGAGGCTCCTACGAGCAGTACTTC. Its protein is CASSFGAGGSYEQYF.